What follows is one TCR beta chain and its context. The CDR3 contains 15 residues. Germline CDR1 SGHNT, CDR2 YYREEE (reference sequence). Between the trimmed V and J ends, which lost 0 bases and 0 bases, there was a span of 8 bases. The data are from a study of blood T cell repertoires in COVID-19. Original methodology: Nucleated cell counts were estimated from reference gene primer amplification. TCRdb keeps only in-frame clones here, not all; method: immunoSEQ multiplex PCR. D and trimming were read from the DNA, whereas the V and J calls and clone size are those reported in that table. The sample holds more than 250,000 clones, 86% seen once.

This clonotype was sampled from a woman in her fifties or sixties with acute or convalescent COVID-19. The material sequenced was peripheral blood. The chain joins TRBV5-4 to TRBJ2-3; D is possibly TRBD1 (5 bases). The CDR3 DNA sequence: TGTGCCAGCAGCTTGGGGGCAGGGAGCACAGATACGCAGTATTTT. This sequence encodes CASSLGAGSTDTQYF.